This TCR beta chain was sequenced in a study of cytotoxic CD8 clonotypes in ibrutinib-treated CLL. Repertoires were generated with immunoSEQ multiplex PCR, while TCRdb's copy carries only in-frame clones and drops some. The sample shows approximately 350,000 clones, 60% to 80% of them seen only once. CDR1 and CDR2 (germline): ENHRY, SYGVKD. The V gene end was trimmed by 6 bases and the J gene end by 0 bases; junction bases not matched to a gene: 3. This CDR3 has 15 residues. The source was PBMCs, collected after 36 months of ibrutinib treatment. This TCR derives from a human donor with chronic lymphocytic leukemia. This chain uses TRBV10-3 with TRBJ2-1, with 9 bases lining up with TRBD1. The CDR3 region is CAIRETGGSYNEQFF. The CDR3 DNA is TGTGCCATCAGGGAGACAGGGGGCTCCTACAATGAGCAGTTCTTC.